Below are 28 T cell receptor beta chains sequenced from a single sample in a study of blood T cell repertoires in COVID-19. The protocol was immunoSEQ multiplex PCR, while the TCRdb copy is restricted to in-frame clones and leaves out a portion. The sample lists more than 150,000 clones, approximately 90% seen once, with around 0.88% in the top ten. Specimen: peripheral blood. The receptors derive from a woman aged 18-29 years who had recovered from COVID-19.

This chain uses TRBV5-6 with TRBJ2-1, with TRBD2 matching over 11 bases. V lost 2 bases and J lost 3; bases outside the gene matches: 13. CDR3 length equals 19 residues. The germline gives CDR1 SGHDT, CDR2 YYEEEE. The CDR3 DNA reads TGTGCCAGCAGCTTACCGGGACTAGCGGCCCAGGGAGGCTACAATGAGCAGTTCTTC. This encodes CASSLPGLAAQGGYNEQFF.

This chain connects TRBV24-1 to TRBJ2-4, with TRBD1 matching 9 bases. The junction had 10 bases not matched to a gene; V was cut back by 2 bases and J by 3 bases. The CDR3 runs 18 residues. Germline V gene lookup returns CDR1 KGHDR and CDR2 SFDVKD. The CDR3 DNA sequence: TGTGCCACCAGTGATTCCGACAGGGGGACGTGGGACAAAAACATTCAGTACTTC. It codes for CATSDSDRGTWDKNIQYF.

The rearrangement joins TRBV7-2 to TRBJ1-5; 7 bases agree with TRBD1. The CDR3 length is 15 residues. Germline loops: CDR1 SGHTA, CDR2 FQGNSA. Trimming cost V 1 base and J 3 bases; bases outside gene matches: 3. CDR3 residues: CASSLGTGPNQPQHF. The CDR3 DNA follows: TGTGCCAGCAGCTTAGGGACAGGCCCCAATCAGCCCCAGCATTTT.

The chain is built from TRBV19 and TRBJ2-3, with TRBD2 identical over 10 bases. V dropped 3 bases and J dropped 0; count of bases not matched to a gene: 15. The CDR3 covers 20 residues. Germline V gene data show CDR1 as LNHDA and CDR2 as SQIVND (reference sequence). CDR3 sequence: CASSIWASGSSLLSTDTQYF. CDR3 sequence (DNA): TGTGCCAGTAGTATTTGGGCTAGCGGGAGTAGCCTCCTAAGCACAGATACGCAGTATTTT.

The chain uses TRBV11-2 and TRBJ2-1; 7 bases map to TRBD1. Per germline, CDR1 SGHAT and CDR2 FQNNGV. CDR3 length equals 16 residues. The V segment lost 4 bases and the J segment 1 base; nucleotides outside the gene matches: 7. The DNA for the CDR3 is TGTGCCAGCAGCTCCCTCGGGACAGTTTCCTACAATGAGCAGTTCTTC. This gives the protein CASSSLGTVSYNEQFF.

This clone was observed a few times. The chain is built from TRBV20-1 and TRBJ1-2; no definite D call. V was shortened by 8 bases and J by 1 base, with 8 bases between the two germline ends. Per germline, CDR1 DFQATT and CDR2 SNEGSKA (reference sequence). The CDR3 loop spans 11 amino acids. The DNA of the CDR3 is TGCAGTCCGGGGTTTAACTATGGCTACACCTTC. Amino acids: CSPGFNYGYTF.

This clone was seen more than once but under ten times. The gene calls are TRBV7-2 and TRBJ1-4; the D gene is possibly TRBD1 (6 bases). Germline V gene sequence: CDR1 SGHTA, CDR2 FQGNSA. Deletions cut 5 bases from V and 1 base from J, with 11 bases between. CDR3 length: 15 amino acids. The CDR3 loop is CASSPQTGTNEKLFF. CDR3 nucleotides: TGTGCCAGCAGCCCCCAGACAGGAACTAATGAAAAACTGTTTTTT. Together with reference TRBV7-2 and TRBJ1-4, the CDR3 gives the full variable domain: GAGVSQSPSNKVTEKGKDVELRCDPISGHTALYWYRQSLGQGLEFLIYFQGNSAPDKSGLPSDRFSAERTGGSVSTLTIQRTQQEDSAVYLCASSPQTGTNEKLFFGSGTQLSVL.

The chain recombines TRBV11-2 with TRBJ2-1; the D gene is possibly TRBD2 (5 bases). V was trimmed by 0 bases and J by 8 bases, leaving 8 bases between them. The V gene's germline CDR1 is SGHAT and CDR2 FQNNGV. The CDR3 loop spans 13 amino acids. This chain's CDR3 is CASSLDMGDEQFF. The CDR3, as DNA: TGTGCCAGCAGCTTAGATATGGGAGATGAGCAGTTCTTC.

The rearrangement joins TRBV7-3 to TRBJ1-1, with D hard to call. Looked up from germline, CDR1 is SGHTA and CDR2 is FQGTGA. V was clipped by 5 bases and J by 1 base, with 8 bases between them. This CDR3 is built from 13 residues. The CDR3 reads CASSRRQNTEAFF. In DNA form, the CDR3 reads TGTGCCAGCAGCCGACGACAGAACACTGAAGCTTTCTTT.

The chain recombines TRBV4-2 with TRBJ1-5; possible D gene TRBD1, 6 bases. This CDR3 comprises 15 residues. Deletions cut 1 base from V and 3 bases from J, with 10 bases between. Germline V lookup: CDR1 LGHNA, CDR2 YNFKEQ. The CDR3 DNA is TGTGCCAGCAGCCAAGTAGCGGGGGCCAATCAGCCCCAGCATTTT. Translation: CASSQVAGANQPQHF.

This rearrangement joins TRBV5-4 to TRBJ1-1, with 8 bases that match TRBD1. Germline V gene data show CDR1 as SGHNT and CDR2 as YYREEE (reference sequence). CDR3 length: 14 residues. V shed 1 base, J shed 10 bases, and the junction held 9 bases outside the gene matches. The CDR3: CASSLSGGQGGAFF. CDR3 coding DNA: TGTGCCAGCAGCTTGTCGGGAGGACAGGGAGGAGCTTTCTTT.

The chain joins TRBV5-6 to TRBJ2-3; a weak D match, TRBD2 (6 bases). V lost 3 bases, J lost 2 bases, and 13 bases lay in between. The germline V gene encodes CDR1 SGHDT and CDR2 YYEEEE. The CDR3 extends over 15 amino acids. In DNA form, the CDR3 reads TGTGCCAGCAGCTACATAGGGACTCTCACAGATACGCAGTATTTT. It translates to CASSYIGTLTDTQYF.

The chain links TRBV9 to TRBJ2-3, with D possibly matching TRBD2 (7 bases). Trimming stripped 5 bases from V and 1 base from J, with 11 bases between. CDR3 size: 14 residues. Germline CDR1 and CDR2: SGDLS and YYNGEE. The DNA for the CDR3 is TGTGCCAGCAGTGGGGGGGGCGGCACAGATACGCAGTATTTT. Amino acid sequence: CASSGGGGTDTQYF.

The rearrangement uses TRBV5-6 and TRBJ1-5, with no clear D. The germline V gene encodes CDR1 SGHDT and CDR2 YYEEEE. With 5 bases removed from V and 0 bases from J, the gap between germline ends came to 12 bases. The CDR3 is 15 residues long. CDR3 coding DNA: TGTGCCAGCAGACCCCTCGCGTATAGCAATCAGCCCCAGCATTTT. It translates to CASRPLAYSNQPQHF.

The chain combines TRBV7-8 with TRBJ2-7; D possibly corresponds to TRBD1 (5 bases). V lost 2 bases and J 4 bases, leaving 9 bases between the germline ends. The length of the CDR3 is 13 residues. The V gene's germline CDR1 is SGHVS and CDR2 FQNEAQ. CDR3 DNA: TGTGCCAGCAGCTTAACACAGGCATACGAGCAGTACTTC. Translation: CASSLTQAYEQYF.

The genes are TRBV4-1 and TRBJ1-3; 9 bases are shared with TRBD1. In germline, CDR1 is MGHRA, CDR2 YSYEKL. Trimming at V came to 1 base and at J to 4 bases, leaving 2 bases not matched to a gene. The CDR3 is 15 residues long. The CDR3 sequence: CASSQVGQGGNTIYF. DNA of the CDR3: TGCGCCAGCAGCCAAGTGGGACAGGGAGGAAACACCATATATTTT.

This chain connects TRBV2 to TRBJ2-5, with TRBD2 matching over 10 bases. CDR3 length: 15 amino acids. Trimming cost V 3 bases and J 5 bases; bases outside gene matches: 6. Germline-derived CDR1 and CDR2 are SNHLY and FYNNEI. The CDR3 DNA reads as TGTGCCAGCAGTGATTACCTAGCGGGGGCGGAGACCCAGTACTTC. It encodes CASSDYLAGAETQYF.

The CDR3 DNA follows: TGTGCCAGCAGCCAAGATCCTGGGGACAGGGTGTCCGGGGAGCTGTTTTTT. It codes for CASSQDPGDRVSGELFF. The chain carries TRBV3-1 (or the pseudogene TRBV3-2) and TRBJ2-2; 9 nucleotides line up with TRBD1. Losses at the gene ends were 0 bases for V and 6 bases for J; bases not matched to a gene: 8. Germline CDR1 is LGHDT and CDR2 is YNNKEL (reference sequence). CDR3 length equals 17 residues.

The rearrangement joins TRBV6-6 to TRBJ1-2, with TRBD1 identical over 9 bases. CDR1 MNHNY and CDR2 SVGAGI come from the germline V gene (reference sequence). The CDR3 loop spans 15 amino acids. V gave up 5 bases and J gave up 5 bases; unmatched junction bases: 9. The CDR3 nucleotides are TGTGCCAGCAGTCGCCTAGGACAGGGGTATTATGGCTACACCTTC. Its translation: CASSRLGQGYYGYTF.

This chain connects TRBV27 to TRBJ2-2; 8 nucleotides match TRBD2. V lost 5 bases to trimming and J lost 3 bases; unmatched junction nucleotides: 8. Germline V gives CDR1 MNHEY, CDR2 SMNVEV (reference sequence). The length of the CDR3 is 16 residues. The CDR3 here is CASSTRGLVDTGELFF. CDR3 bases: TGTGCCAGCAGTACACGGGGACTAGTGGACACCGGGGAGCTGTTTTTT.

This clone appeared once. The chain employs TRBV7-3 and TRBJ1-1; weak D call: TRBD1 (6 bases). The V gene lost 5 bases and the J gene lost 1 base, with 11 bases spanning the gap. CDR1 and CDR2 (germline): SGHTA, FQGTGA. This CDR3 is built from 14 residues. CDR3 region: CASSPGEPNTEAFF. Written as DNA, the CDR3 is TGTGCCAGCAGCCCAGGGGAACCGAACACTGAAGCTTTCTTT.

The rearrangement links TRBV6-1 to TRBJ1-1; maybe TRBD1 (5 bases). V lost 1 base to trimming and J lost 3 bases, with 18 bases between them. Germline CDR1 MNHNS, CDR2 SASEGT. The CDR3 is made up of 17 amino acids. CDR3 sequence (DNA): TGTGCCAGCAGTGAAGGGCCCTACAGGCGGGGGGACACTGAAGCTTTCTTT. It translates to CASSEGPYRRGDTEAFF.

CDR3 sequence: CASSLSTGTEKLFF. In nucleotides, the CDR3 is TGTGCCAGCAGTTTATCGACAGGGACTGAAAAACTGTTTTTT. The chain recombines TRBV27 with TRBJ1-4, with TRBD1 matching 7 bases. The CDR3 spans 14 residues. J lost 7 bases, V lost 0 bases, and 2 bases had no gene match. Per germline, CDR1 MNHEY and CDR2 SMNVEV (reference sequence).

The rearrangement joins TRBV3-1 (or the pseudogene TRBV3-2) to TRBJ2-4; 9 bases map to TRBD1. V lost 6 bases, J lost 7 bases, and 7 bases stayed unmatched. The CDR3 extends over 14 amino acids. The V gene's germline CDR1 is LGHDT and CDR2 YNNKEL (reference sequence). CDR3 in amino acids: CASRLQGAENIQYF. CDR3 coding DNA: TGTGCCAGCAGGCTACAGGGGGCTGAGAACATTCAGTACTTC.

This clone occurred a few times. The V call is TRBV7-8, the J call TRBJ1-1, with TRBD1 matching 7 bases. The CDR3 consists of 14 residues. With V trimmed by 5 bases and J by 2 bases, 5 bases remained unmatched. Per germline, CDR1 SGHVS and CDR2 FQNEAQ. Here the CDR3 DNA reads TGTGCCAGCAGCCTCGGGACAGCCAACACTGAAGCTTTCTTT. Amino acids: CASSLGTANTEAFF.

In its sample, this clone was seen a few times. The chain joins TRBV18 to TRBJ1-6; 11 bases line up with TRBD1. From germline, CDR1 is KGHSH and CDR2 LQKENI. The CDR3 length is 13 residues. Trimming cost V 5 bases and J 9 bases; bases outside gene matches: 0. This CDR3 is CASSGTGGSPLHF. The CDR3 DNA is TGTGCCAGCTCAGGGACAGGGGGTTCACCCCTCCACTTT.

V is TRBV9 and J is TRBJ2-5; TRBD2 matches 7 bases. Trimming at V came to 4 bases and at J to 5 bases, leaving 11 bases not matched to a gene. CDR1 is SGDLS and CDR2 is YYNGEE in the germline V gene. There are 15 residues in the CDR3. CDR3: CASSPRTSGVETQYF. The DNA for the CDR3 is TGTGCCAGCAGCCCAAGGACTAGTGGGGTGGAGACCCAGTACTTC.

The sample holds one count of this clone. The chain employs TRBV7-2 and TRBJ1-2, with D maybe TRBD1 (5 bases). Germline V lookup: CDR1 SGHTA, CDR2 FQGNSA. This CDR3 spans 13 amino acids. Trimming stripped 1 base from V and 11 bases from J, with 14 bases between. CDR3 bases: TGTGCCAGCAGCTTAGAGCTACGACAGAATTACACCTTC. It specifies CASSLELRQNYTF.